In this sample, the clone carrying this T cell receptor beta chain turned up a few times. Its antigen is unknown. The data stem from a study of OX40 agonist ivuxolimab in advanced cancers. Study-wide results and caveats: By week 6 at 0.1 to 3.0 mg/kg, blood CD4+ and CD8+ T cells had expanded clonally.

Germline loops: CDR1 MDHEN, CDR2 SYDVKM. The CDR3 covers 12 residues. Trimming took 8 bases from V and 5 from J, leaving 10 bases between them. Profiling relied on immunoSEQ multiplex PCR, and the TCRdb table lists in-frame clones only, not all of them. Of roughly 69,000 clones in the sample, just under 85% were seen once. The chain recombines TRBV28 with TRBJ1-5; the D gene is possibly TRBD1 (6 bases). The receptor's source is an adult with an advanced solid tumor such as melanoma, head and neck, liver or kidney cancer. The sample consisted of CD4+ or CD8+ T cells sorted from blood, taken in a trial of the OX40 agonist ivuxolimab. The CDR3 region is CASDEGDQPQHF. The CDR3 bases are TGTGCCAGCGACGAGGGGGATCAGCCCCAGCATTTT.